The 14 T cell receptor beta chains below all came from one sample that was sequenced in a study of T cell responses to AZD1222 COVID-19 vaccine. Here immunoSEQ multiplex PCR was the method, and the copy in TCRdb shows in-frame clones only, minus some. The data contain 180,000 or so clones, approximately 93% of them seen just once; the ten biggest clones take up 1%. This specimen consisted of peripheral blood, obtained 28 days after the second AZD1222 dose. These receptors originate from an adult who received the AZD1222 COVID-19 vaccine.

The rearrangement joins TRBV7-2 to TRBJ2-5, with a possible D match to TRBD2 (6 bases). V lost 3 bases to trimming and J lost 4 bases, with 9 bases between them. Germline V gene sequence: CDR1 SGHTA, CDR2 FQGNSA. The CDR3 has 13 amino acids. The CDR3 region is CASSFSGAETQYF. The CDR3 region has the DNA TGTGCCAGCAGCTTTAGCGGAGCAGAGACCCAGTACTTC.

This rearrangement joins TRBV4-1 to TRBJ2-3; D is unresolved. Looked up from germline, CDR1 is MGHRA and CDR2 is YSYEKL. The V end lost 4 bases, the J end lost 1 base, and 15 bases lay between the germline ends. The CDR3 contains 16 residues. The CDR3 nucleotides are TGCGCCAGCAGCCCTGGGTTTGCTGGGGGCACAGATACGCAGTATTTT. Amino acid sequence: CASSPGFAGGTDTQYF.

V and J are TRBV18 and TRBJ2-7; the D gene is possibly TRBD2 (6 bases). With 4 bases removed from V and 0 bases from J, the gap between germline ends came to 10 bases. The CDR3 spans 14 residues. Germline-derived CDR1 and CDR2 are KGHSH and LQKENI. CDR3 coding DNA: TGTGCCAGCTCACGGGGGGTGAGCTCCTACGAGCAGTACTTC. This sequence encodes CASSRGVSSYEQYF.

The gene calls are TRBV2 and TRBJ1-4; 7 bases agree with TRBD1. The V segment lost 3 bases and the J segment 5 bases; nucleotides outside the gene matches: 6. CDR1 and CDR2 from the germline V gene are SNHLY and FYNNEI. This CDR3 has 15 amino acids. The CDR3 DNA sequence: TGTGCCAGCAGTGATCCGGGACAGCAGAATGAAAAACTGTTTTTT. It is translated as CASSDPGQQNEKLFF.

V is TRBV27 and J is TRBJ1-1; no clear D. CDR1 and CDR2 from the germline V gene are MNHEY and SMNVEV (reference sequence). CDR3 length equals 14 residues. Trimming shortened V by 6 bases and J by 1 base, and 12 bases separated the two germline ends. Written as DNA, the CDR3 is TGTGCCAGCAGCTCACCCGAGGCGAACACTGAAGCTTTCTTT. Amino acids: CASSSPEANTEAFF.

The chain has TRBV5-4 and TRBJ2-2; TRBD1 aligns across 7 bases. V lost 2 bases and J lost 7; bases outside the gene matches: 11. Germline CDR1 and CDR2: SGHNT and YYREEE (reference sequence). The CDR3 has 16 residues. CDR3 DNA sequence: TGTGCCAGCAGCTTAAGGTTACCGACAGGGAACGGGGAGCTGTTTTTT. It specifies CASSLRLPTGNGELFF.

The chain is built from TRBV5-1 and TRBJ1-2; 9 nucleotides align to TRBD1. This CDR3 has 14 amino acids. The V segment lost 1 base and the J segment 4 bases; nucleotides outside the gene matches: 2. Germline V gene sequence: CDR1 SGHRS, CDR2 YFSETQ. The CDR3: CASSLTGGLYGYTF. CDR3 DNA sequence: TGCGCCAGCAGCTTGACAGGGGGCCTCTATGGCTACACCTTC.

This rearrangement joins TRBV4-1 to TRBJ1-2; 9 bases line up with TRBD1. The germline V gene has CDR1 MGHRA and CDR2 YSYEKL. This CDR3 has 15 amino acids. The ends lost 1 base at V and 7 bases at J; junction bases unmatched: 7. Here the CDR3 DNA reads TGCGCCAGCAGCCAAGTTAGGACAGGGGTGGGTGGCTACACCTTC. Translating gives CASSQVRTGVGGYTF.

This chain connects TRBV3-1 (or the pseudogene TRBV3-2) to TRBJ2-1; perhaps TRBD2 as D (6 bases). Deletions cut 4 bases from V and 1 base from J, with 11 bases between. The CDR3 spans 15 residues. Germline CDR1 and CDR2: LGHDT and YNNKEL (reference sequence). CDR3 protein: CASSPFGGSYNEQFF. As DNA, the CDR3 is TGTGCCAGCAGCCCTTTTGGGGGGTCCTACAATGAGCAGTTCTTC.

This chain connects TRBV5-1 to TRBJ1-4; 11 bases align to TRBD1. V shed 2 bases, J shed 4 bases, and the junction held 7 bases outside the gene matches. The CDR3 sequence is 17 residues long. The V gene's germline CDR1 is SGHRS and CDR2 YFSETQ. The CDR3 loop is CASSLGQGAVVNEKLFF. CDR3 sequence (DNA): TGCGCCAGCAGCTTAGGACAGGGGGCGGTCGTTAATGAAAAACTGTTTTTT.

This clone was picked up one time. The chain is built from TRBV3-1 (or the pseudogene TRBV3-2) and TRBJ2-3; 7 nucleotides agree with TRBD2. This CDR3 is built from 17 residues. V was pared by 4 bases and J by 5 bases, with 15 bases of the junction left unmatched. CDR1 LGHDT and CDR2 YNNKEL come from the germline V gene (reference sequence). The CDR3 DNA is TGTGCCAGCAGCCGGGCCCAAGGGTCAGGGAGGGGAGATACGCAGTATTTT. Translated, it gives CASSRAQGSGRGDTQYF.

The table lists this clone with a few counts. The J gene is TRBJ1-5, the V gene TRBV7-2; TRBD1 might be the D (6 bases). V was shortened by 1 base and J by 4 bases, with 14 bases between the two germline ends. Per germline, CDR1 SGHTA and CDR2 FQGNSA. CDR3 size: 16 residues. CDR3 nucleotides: TGTGCCAGCAGCTTAGTTGGGGGGGCGGGTAATCAGCCCCAGCATTTT. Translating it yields CASSLVGGAGNQPQHF.

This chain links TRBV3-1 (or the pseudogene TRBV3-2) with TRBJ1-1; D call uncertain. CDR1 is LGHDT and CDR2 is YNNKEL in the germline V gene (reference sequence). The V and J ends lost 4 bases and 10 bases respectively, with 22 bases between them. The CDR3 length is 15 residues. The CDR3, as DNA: TGTGCCAGCAGCCCGGGCCAGGCGGTTCTTTTCGGAGCTTTCTTT. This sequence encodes CASSPGQAVLFGAFF.

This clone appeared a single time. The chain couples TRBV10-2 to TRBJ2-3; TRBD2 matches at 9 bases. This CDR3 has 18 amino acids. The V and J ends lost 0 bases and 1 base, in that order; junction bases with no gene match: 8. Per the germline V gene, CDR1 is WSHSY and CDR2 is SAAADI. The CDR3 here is CASSESEASGDGTDTQYF. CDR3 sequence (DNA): TGCGCCAGCAGTGAGTCGGAGGCTAGCGGGGACGGCACAGATACGCAGTATTTT.